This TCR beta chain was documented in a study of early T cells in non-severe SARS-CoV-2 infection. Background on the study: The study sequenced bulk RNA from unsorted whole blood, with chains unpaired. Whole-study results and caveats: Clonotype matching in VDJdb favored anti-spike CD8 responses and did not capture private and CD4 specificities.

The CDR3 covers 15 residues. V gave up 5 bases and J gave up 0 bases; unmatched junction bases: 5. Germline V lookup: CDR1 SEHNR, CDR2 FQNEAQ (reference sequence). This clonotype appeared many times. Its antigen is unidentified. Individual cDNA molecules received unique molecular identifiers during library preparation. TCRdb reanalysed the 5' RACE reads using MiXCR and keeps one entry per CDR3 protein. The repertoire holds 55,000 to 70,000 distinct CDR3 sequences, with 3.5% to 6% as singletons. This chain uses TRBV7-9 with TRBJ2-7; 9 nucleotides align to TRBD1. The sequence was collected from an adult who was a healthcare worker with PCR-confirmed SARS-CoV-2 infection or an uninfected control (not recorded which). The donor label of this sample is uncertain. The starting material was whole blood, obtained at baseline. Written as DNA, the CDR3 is TGTGCCAGCAGCCCCCAGACAGGGGGCTCCTACGAGCAGTACTTC. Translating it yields CASSPQTGGSYEQYF.